The 20 T cell receptor beta chains given below trace back to one sample, sequenced in a study of cytomegalovirus exposure and HLA in healthy donors (dated by TCRdb to between 2016 and 2019). Libraries were constructed by the immunoSEQ multiplex PCR assay. For the multiplex PCR, a mixture combining 60 forward primers for TCR Vbeta segments and 13 reverse primers for TCR Jbeta segments was used. TCRdb carries this immuneACCESS record with in-frame sequences only. Its versions omit some clonotypes, under half of them owing to an unresolved V gene in the studies checked, with the rest unexplained. In all, the sample holds approximately 220,000 clones, and around 79% of those were seen once. The ten largest account for 1.5% to 2% of the sample. Material for sequencing was PBMCs. These receptors all come from a male donor in good health and CMV-seronegative.

CDR3 bases: TGTGCCAGCAGCTTTGGGGCTAGGACTGAAGCTTTCTTT. Its protein is CASSFGARTEAFF. The chain links TRBV7-2 to TRBJ1-1; possible D gene TRBD1, 5 bases. Germline CDR1 is SGHTA and CDR2 is FQGNSA. This CDR3 contains 13 residues. V gave up 3 bases and J gave up 5 bases, with 10 bases separating them.

The count of this clone is one. The chain links TRBV9 to TRBJ2-3; TRBD2 agrees at 8 bases. The trim removed 4 bases at V and 0 bases at J, leaving 1 base unmatched. CDR3 length: 14 amino acids. CDR1 SGDLS and CDR2 YYNGEE come from the germline V gene. CDR3 in DNA: TGTGCCAGCAGCACTAGCGGTAGCACAGATACGCAGTATTTT. Amino acid sequence: CASSTSGSTDTQYF.

The rearrangement links TRBV2 to TRBJ2-4, with TRBD2 matching over 7 bases. J lost 0 bases, V lost 2 bases, and 10 bases had no gene match. Germline V gives CDR1 SNHLY, CDR2 FYNNEI. CDR3 size: 18 residues. CDR3 coding DNA: TGTGCCAGCAGTGAATTTTGGGCCAGCGGGGAAGCCAAAAACATTCAGTACTTC. Its translation is CASSEFWASGEAKNIQYF.

The count of this clone is one. The rearrangement links TRBV7-6 to TRBJ2-5; 7 bases fit TRBD1. There are 12 residues in the CDR3. In germline, CDR1 is SGHVS, CDR2 FNYEAQ. J lost 5 bases, V lost 5 bases, and 2 bases had no gene match. The CDR3: CASSIQGETQYF. The CDR3 nucleotides are TGTGCCAGCAGCATACAGGGGGAGACCCAGTACTTC.

This clone was seen only a few times. The chain recombines TRBV30 with TRBJ2-1, with 7 positions matching TRBD2. The CDR3 totals 15 residues. Trimming at V came to 3 bases and at J to 5 bases, leaving 10 bases not matched to a gene. The V gene's germline CDR1 is GTSNPN and CDR2 SVGIG (reference sequence). The CDR3 nucleotides are TGTGCCTGGAGGCCCCTTGGGCGGGGGAACAATGAGCAGTTCTTC. Protein: CAWRPLGRGNNEQFF.

This clone was seen a single time. The V call is TRBV9, the J call TRBJ1-4, with a weak D call TRBD1 (6 bases). In germline, CDR1 is SGDLS, CDR2 YYNGEE. CDR3 length: 14 residues. V was cut by 2 bases and J by 6 bases, with 11 bases left in between. As DNA, the CDR3 is TGTGCCAGCAGCGTTGGGCAGGGGTATGAAAAACTGTTTTTT. It is translated as CASSVGQGYEKLFF.

The rearrangement joins TRBV5-1 to TRBJ1-1; D is unclear. This CDR3 is built from 15 residues. In germline, CDR1 is SGHRS, CDR2 YFSETQ. The germline V and J ends were trimmed by 3 bases and 1 base, with 13 bases remaining between them. CDR3 region: CASSSPKAGNTEAFF. CDR3 sequence (DNA): TGCGCCAGCAGCTCCCCCAAGGCAGGGAACACTGAAGCTTTCTTT.

The chain is built from TRBV7-2 and TRBJ2-1, with TRBD2 identical over 10 bases. Germline assignment: CDR1 SGHTA and CDR2 FQGNSA. The V gene end was trimmed by 6 bases and the J gene end by 10 bases; junction bases not matched to a gene: 12. This CDR3 is built from 15 residues. CDR3 nucleotides: TGTGCCAGCAGAACTAGCGGGACGGCTACGGCCGAGCAGTTCTTC. Translated: CASRTSGTATAEQFF.

Here the CDR3 reads CASSHGGGYEQYF. In nucleotides, the CDR3 is TGTGCCAGCAGCCATGGCGGGGGCTACGAGCAGTACTTC. J is TRBJ2-7 and V is TRBV4-2, with 7 bases fitting TRBD2. Germline assignment: CDR1 LGHNA and CDR2 YNFKEQ. V lost 3 bases to trimming and J lost 3 bases; unmatched junction nucleotides: 2. The CDR3 runs to 13 residues.

This chain connects TRBV18 to TRBJ2-3, with D perhaps matching TRBD2 (6 bases). The CDR3 spans 14 residues. Germline CDR1 KGHSH, CDR2 LQKENI. The germline V and J ends were trimmed by 3 bases and 2 bases, with 9 bases remaining between them. In DNA form, the CDR3 reads TGTGCCAGCTCACCTAGCGGTAACACAGATACGCAGTATTTT. Its translation: CASSPSGNTDTQYF.

The rearrangement joins TRBV5-1 to TRBJ1-1; D perhaps matches TRBD1 (6 bases). The CDR3 covers 15 residues. Trimming removed 0 bases at V and 0 bases at J, with 9 bases between. Germline CDR1 reads SGHRS; CDR2 reads YFSETQ. The CDR3 nucleotides are TGCGCCAGCAGCTTGGATGGGACACTGAACACTGAAGCTTTCTTT. Residues: CASSLDGTLNTEAFF.

The V gene is TRBV6-5, the J gene TRBJ1-4; weak D call: TRBD1 (5 bases). The germline CDR1 and CDR2 sequences are MNHEY and SVGAGI. This CDR3 is built from 16 residues. V lost 0 bases to trimming and J lost 14 bases, with 22 bases between them. The CDR3 spells CASSYSTGEKRLDLFF. The CDR3 DNA reads TGTGCCAGCAGTTACTCTACGGGGGAAAAACGACTAGACCTGTTTTTT.

J is TRBJ1-6 and V is TRBV28; 9 nucleotides match TRBD1. Germline assignment: CDR1 MDHEN and CDR2 SYDVKM. This CDR3 spans 18 amino acids. V gave up 5 bases and J gave up 4 bases; unmatched junction bases: 12. The CDR3 is CASSPRQGVGGYNSPLHF. In nucleotides, the CDR3 is TGTGCCAGCAGTCCCAGACAGGGGGTGGGGGGTTATAATTCACCCCTCCACTTT.

The gene calls are TRBV30 and TRBJ2-5, with 9 bases lining up with TRBD2. The V gene's germline CDR1 is GTSNPN and CDR2 SVGIG (reference sequence). V was pared by 8 bases and J by 9 bases, with 13 bases of the junction left unmatched. There are 13 residues in the CDR3. Here the CDR3 DNA reads TGTGCCGGGGGGCGGGGGGGCCTGCTGGCCCAGTACTTC. It is translated as CAGGRGGLLAQYF.

V and J are TRBV7-9 and TRBJ2-7; 9 bases are a match to TRBD1. V shed 5 bases and J 4 bases; nucleotides not matched to a gene: 12. This CDR3 contains 16 residues. Germline V gene lookup returns CDR1 SEHNR and CDR2 FQNEAQ (reference sequence). The chain's CDR3 is CASSKIPGQGVYEQYF. The CDR3 DNA sequence: TGTGCCAGCAGCAAAATTCCGGGACAGGGAGTTTACGAGCAGTACTTC. The variable domain in full, completed from reference TRBV7-9 and TRBJ2-7, reads DTGVSQNPRHKITKRGQNVTFRCDPISEHNRLYWYRQTLGQGPEFLTYFQNEAQLEKSRLLSDRFSAERPKGSFSTLEIQRTEQGDSAMYLCASSKIPGQGVYEQYFGPGTRLTVT.

The chain carries TRBV7-2 and TRBJ1-5; maybe TRBD1 (5 bases). CDR1 SGHTA and CDR2 FQGNSA come from the germline V gene. This CDR3 contains 13 residues. V lost 2 bases and J lost 7, with 9 bases in between. The CDR3 DNA follows: TGTGCCAGCAGCTTAAGGAGGGACCAGCCCCAGCATTTT. Translating gives CASSLRRDQPQHF.

In nucleotides, the CDR3 is TGTGCCAGCAGCCAGACAGGGGATACGAACAATCAGCCCCAGCATTTT. Its protein is CASSQTGDTNNQPQHF. V gene TRBV4-2 combines with J gene TRBJ1-5; 8 positions agree with TRBD1. After removal of 3 bases from V and 3 bases from J, the junction contained 7 bases not matched to a gene. Germline values: CDR1 LGHNA, CDR2 YNFKEQ. The CDR3 length is 16 residues.

The rearrangement links TRBV14 to TRBJ2-7; D perhaps matches TRBD1 (5 bases). The germline CDR1 and CDR2 sequences are SGHDN and FVKESK. The V end lost 4 bases, the J end lost 0 bases, and 13 bases lay between the germline ends. This CDR3 is built from 15 residues. CDR3 protein: CASSRGKQASYEQYF. The CDR3 coding sequence is TGTGCCAGCAGCCGGGGTAAACAGGCCTCCTACGAGCAGTACTTC.

The genes are TRBV30 and TRBJ2-3; 13 bases map to TRBD2. Germline CDR1 GTSNPN, CDR2 SVGIG (reference sequence). The V gene end was trimmed by 0 bases and the J gene end by 4 bases; junction bases not matched to a gene: 13. The CDR3 spans 19 residues. Written as DNA, the CDR3 is TGTGCCTGGAGTGTACTAGCGGGGGGGCCTCAACTTGCCGCAGATACGCAGTATTTT. It specifies CAWSVLAGGPQLAADTQYF.

V gene TRBV27 combines with J gene TRBJ2-7, with D possibly TRBD1 on 5 matching bases. V was trimmed by 1 base and J by 6 bases, leaving 13 bases between them. The germline CDR1 and CDR2 sequences are MNHEY and SMNVEV (reference sequence). The CDR3 runs 14 residues. CDR3 sequence: CASSLFGVGAEQYF. DNA of the CDR3: TGTGCCAGCAGTTTATTCGGTGTAGGGGCCGAGCAGTACTTC.